Listed below are T cell receptor beta chains from one sample, sequenced in a study of radiotherapy plus CTLA-4 blockade in lung cancer. Clones were sequenced by immunoSEQ multiplex PCR, and TCRdb holds only the in-frame ones, with some missing. Here the sample spans about 40,000 clones, about 77% being singletons. The starting material was peripheral blood, obtained from a patient treated with radiotherapy plus ipilimumab. The origin of the receptors is a human donor with non-small cell lung cancer who had stable disease on radiotherapy plus ipilimumab. CDR3s include the opening cysteine and the closing phenylalanine or tryptophan. A D gene is named only where the DNA matches it firmly. Some rows have no size entry. The others give once, few or many, or a class for an expanded clone.

D gene: .
clone size: few
J gene: TRBJ1-2
V gene: TRBV5-6
CDR3 protein: CASSPHLERYGYTF
CDR3 DNA: TGTGCCAGCAGCCCCCACCTAGAACGCTATGGCTACACCTTC

D gene: TRBD1
clone size: .
J gene: TRBJ1-4
V gene: TRBV19
CDR3 protein: CASVDRAATNEKLFF
CDR3 DNA: TGTGCCAGTGTCGACAGGGCTGCAACTAATGAAAAACTGTTTTTT

D gene: .
clone size: .
J gene: TRBJ2-5
V gene: TRBV7-2
CDR3 protein: CASGGSGQETQYF
CDR3 DNA: TGTGCCAGCGGGGGCTCAGGCCAAGAGACCCAGTACTTC

D gene: TRBD1
clone size: .
J gene: TRBJ2-7
V gene: TRBV14
CDR3 protein: CASSPGRTGRYEQYF
CDR3 DNA: TGTGCCAGCAGCCCAGGGCGGACAGGGCGATACGAGCAGTACTTC

D gene: .
clone size: .
J gene: TRBJ2-3
V gene: TRBV5-6
CDR3 protein: CASSFNTDTQYF
CDR3 DNA: TGTGCCAGCAGCTTCAACACAGATACGCAGTATTTT

D gene: .
clone size: .
J gene: TRBJ1-1
V gene: TRBV18
CDR3 protein: CASSPERLMNTEAFF
CDR3 DNA: TGTGCCAGCTCACCTGAGAGGCTCATGAACACTGAAGCTTTCTTT

D gene: .
clone size: once
J gene: TRBJ1-2
V gene: TRBV2
CDR3 protein: CASSQGRQARGGGYTF
CDR3 DNA: TGTGCCAGCAGCCAAGGGAGACAGGCCAGAGGTGGTGGCTACACCTTC

D gene: TRBD1
clone size: .
J gene: TRBJ1-5
V gene: TRBV19
CDR3 protein: CASSIYDGQGYSNQPQHF
CDR3 DNA: TGTGCCAGTAGTATATACGACGGACAGGGCTATAGCAATCAGCCCCAGCATTTT

D gene: .
clone size: few
J gene: TRBJ1-5
V gene: TRBV6-5
CDR3 protein: CASSYQTPSGNQPQHF
CDR3 DNA: TGTGCCAGCAGTTACCAGACACCGTCAGGCAATCAGCCCCAGCATTTT

D gene: .
clone size: .
J gene: TRBJ2-2
V gene: TRBV5-1
CDR3 protein: CASNDYRGRSGELFF
CDR3 DNA: TGCGCCAGCAATGATTATCGGGGAAGGTCCGGGGAGCTGTTTTTT

D gene: .
clone size: .
J gene: TRBJ1-1
V gene: TRBV9
CDR3 protein: CASTKRQLNTEAFF
CDR3 DNA: TGTGCCAGCACCAAAAGACAGTTGAACACTGAAGCTTTCTTT

D gene: .
clone size: .
J gene: TRBJ2-1
V gene: TRBV6-5
CDR3 protein: CASKTIWNEQFF
CDR3 DNA: TGTGCCAGCAAGACAATTTGGAATGAGCAGTTCTTC

D gene: TRBD1
clone size: .
J gene: TRBJ2-6
V gene: TRBV2
CDR3 protein: CASAFGDRYSSGANVLTF
CDR3 DNA: TGTGCCAGCGCATTCGGGGACAGGTATAGCTCTGGGGCCAACGTCCTGACTTTC

D gene: TRBD1
clone size: once
J gene: TRBJ2-2
V gene: TRBV10-1
CDR3 protein: CASSPGGANTGELFF
CDR3 DNA: TGCGCCAGCAGTCCAGGGGGCGCGAACACCGGGGAGCTGTTTTTT

D gene: .
clone size: .
J gene: TRBJ1-1
V gene: TRBV20-1
CDR3 protein: CSARQNTEAFF
CDR3 DNA: TGCAGTGCTAGACAGAACACTGAAGCTTTCTTT

D gene: .
clone size: once
J gene: TRBJ1-1
V gene: TRBV27
CDR3 protein: CASSPGGINEAFF
CDR3 DNA: TGTGCCAGCAGCCCCGGGGGGATAAACGAAGCTTTCTTT

D gene: .
clone size: .
J gene: TRBJ2-1
V gene: TRBV28
CDR3 protein: CASSSPDLRVGYNEQFF
CDR3 DNA: TGTGCCAGCAGTTCTCCAGACCTTCGGGTTGGGTACAATGAGCAGTTCTTC

D gene: .
clone size: .
J gene: TRBJ1-1
V gene: TRBV6-1
CDR3 protein: CASSDARKGSAFF
CDR3 DNA: TGTGCCAGCAGTGACGCGCGTAAGGGGTCGGCTTTCTTT

D gene: .
clone size: .
J gene: TRBJ1-1
V gene: TRBV29-1
CDR3 protein: CSVEGELNTEAFF
CDR3 DNA: TGCAGCGTTGAAGGGGAGCTGAACACTGAAGCTTTCTTT

D gene: .
clone size: .
J gene: TRBJ2-7
V gene: TRBV4-1
CDR3 protein: CASSQEPRDSYEQYF
CDR3 DNA: TGCGCCAGCAGCCAAGAACCCAGGGACTCCTACGAGCAGTACTTC

D gene: .
clone size: .
J gene: TRBJ1-6
V gene: TRBV21-1
CDR3 protein: CASSKPHRVRADSPLHF
CDR3 DNA: TGTGCCAGCAGCAAACCACACAGGGTTAGAGCGGATTCACCCCTCCACTTT

D gene: .
clone size: few
J gene: TRBJ1-1
V gene: TRBV30
CDR3 protein: CAWLRGDWTEAFF
CDR3 DNA: TGTGCCTGGTTAAGGGGTGATTGGACTGAAGCTTTCTTT

D gene: TRBD2
clone size: .
J gene: TRBJ2-1
V gene: TRBV7-3
CDR3 protein: CASSPGLAKYNEQFF
CDR3 DNA: TGTGCCAGCAGCCCGGGACTAGCGAAATACAATGAGCAGTTCTTC

D gene: TRBD2
clone size: .
J gene: TRBJ2-7
V gene: TRBV11-1
CDR3 protein: CASSPTSGGGYEQYF
CDR3 DNA: TGTGCCAGCAGCCCGACTAGCGGGGGGGGATACGAGCAGTACTTC

D gene: .
clone size: .
J gene: TRBJ2-7
V gene: TRBV7-9
CDR3 protein: CASSRDTSYEQYF
CDR3 DNA: TGTGCCAGCAGCCGGGACACTTCCTACGAGCAGTACTTC

D gene: TRBD1
clone size: .
J gene: TRBJ1-3
V gene: TRBV19
CDR3 protein: CASSYGQVHSGNTIYF
CDR3 DNA: TGTGCCAGTAGTTACGGACAGGTTCACTCTGGAAACACCATATATTTT

D gene: TRBD2
clone size: .
J gene: TRBJ2-3
V gene: TRBV18
CDR3 protein: CASSPQRASGGDADTQYF
CDR3 DNA: TGTGCCAGCTCACCACAACGTGCCAGCGGGGGAGATGCAGATACGCAGTATTTT

D gene: .
clone size: few
J gene: TRBJ2-3
V gene: TRBV4-1
CDR3 protein: CASSQDQGRPTDTQYF
CDR3 DNA: TGCGCCAGCAGCCAAGATCAGGGCAGACCCACAGATACGCAGTATTTT

D gene: .
clone size: .
J gene: TRBJ1-4
V gene: TRBV7-8
CDR3 protein: CASKTREGDEKLFF
CDR3 DNA: TGTGCCAGCAAAACGCGGGAGGGCGACGAAAAACTGTTTTTT

D gene: .
clone size: many
J gene: TRBJ1-4
V gene: TRBV5-1
CDR3 protein: CASSPGASGFNEKLFF
CDR3 DNA: TGCGCCAGCAGCCCAGGGGCCTCGGGCTTTAATGAAAAACTGTTTTTT

D gene: .
clone size: .
J gene: TRBJ1-5
V gene: TRBV9
CDR3 protein: CASSVEGVQPQHF
CDR3 DNA: TGTGCCAGCAGCGTAGAGGGAGTCCAGCCCCAGCATTTT

D gene: TRBD1
clone size: many
J gene: TRBJ1-3
V gene: TRBV15
CDR3 protein: CATSRGQGSSGNTIYF
CDR3 DNA: TGTGCCACCAGCAGAGGACAGGGATCATCTGGAAACACCATATATTTT

D gene: TRBD2
clone size: .
J gene: TRBJ2-3
V gene: TRBV18
CDR3 protein: CASSPTTSGGSDTQYF
CDR3 DNA: TGTGCCAGCTCACCAACTACTAGCGGGGGTTCGGATACGCAGTATTTT

D gene: .
clone size: .
J gene: TRBJ2-5
V gene: TRBV30
CDR3 protein: CAWSQGWGGETQYF
CDR3 DNA: TGTGCCTGGAGCCAAGGGTGGGGAGGCGAGACCCAGTACTTC

D gene: .
clone size: .
J gene: TRBJ1-4
V gene: TRBV10-3
CDR3 protein: CAISEGPREKLFF
CDR3 DNA: TGTGCCATCAGTGAGGGCCCCAGGGAAAAACTGTTTTTT

D gene: .
clone size: .
J gene: TRBJ1-4
V gene: TRBV7-9
CDR3 protein: CASSFTGGNEKLFF
CDR3 DNA: TGTGCCAGCAGCTTCACAGGAGGGAATGAAAAACTGTTTTTT

D gene: .
clone size: .
J gene: TRBJ1-6
V gene: TRBV27
CDR3 protein: CASSLLAGDLTLHF
CDR3 DNA: TGTGCCAGCAGTTTACTGGCAGGGGATTTAACCCTCCACTTT

D gene: .
clone size: .
J gene: TRBJ1-1
V gene: TRBV19
CDR3 protein: CASKELNTEAFF
CDR3 DNA: TGTGCCAGTAAGGAGTTGAACACTGAAGCTTTCTTT

D gene: .
clone size: .
J gene: TRBJ1-1
V gene: TRBV5-1
CDR3 protein: CASSLTTSGEAFF
CDR3 DNA: TGCGCCAGCAGCCTTACAACCTCAGGTGAAGCTTTCTTT

D gene: .
clone size: .
J gene: TRBJ1-1
V gene: TRBV13
CDR3 protein: CASSFAGTPYTEAFF
CDR3 DNA: TGTGCCAGCAGCTTCGCCGGGACACCCTACACTGAAGCTTTCTTT

D gene: .
clone size: .
J gene: TRBJ2-5
V gene: TRBV4-1
CDR3 protein: CASSQGERTQETQYF
CDR3 DNA: TGCGCCAGCAGCCAAGGGGAACGGACTCAAGAGACCCAGTACTTC

D gene: .
clone size: .
J gene: TRBJ2-7
V gene: TRBV30
CDR3 protein: CAWSTSGTYYEQYF
CDR3 DNA: TGTGCCTGGAGTACCAGCGGCACCTACTACGAGCAGTACTTC

D gene: TRBD1
clone size: .
J gene: TRBJ2-5
V gene: TRBV5-1
CDR3 protein: CASSRRQGARETQYF
CDR3 DNA: TGCGCCAGCAGCAGGCGACAGGGAGCAAGGGAGACCCAGTACTTC

D gene: TRBD1
clone size: .
J gene: TRBJ2-3
V gene: TRBV2
CDR3 protein: CASSEWDRVLIDTQYF
CDR3 DNA: TGTGCCAGCAGTGAGTGGGACAGGGTTTTGATTGATACGCAGTATTTT

D gene: .
clone size: .
J gene: TRBJ2-1
V gene: TRBV11-3
CDR3 protein: CASSPGGAANEQFF
CDR3 DNA: TGTGCCAGCAGCCCCGGTGGGGCCGCCAATGAGCAGTTCTTC

D gene: .
clone size: few
J gene: TRBJ1-1
V gene: TRBV19
CDR3 protein: CASSDKTENAFF
CDR3 DNA: TGTGCCAGTAGTGATAAGACAGAGAATGCTTTCTTT

D gene: .
clone size: .
J gene: TRBJ2-1
V gene: TRBV7-2
CDR3 protein: CASSLATASFHNEQFF
CDR3 DNA: TGTGCCAGCAGCTTAGCCACAGCATCCTTCCACAATGAGCAGTTCTTC

D gene: TRBD1
clone size: .
J gene: TRBJ1-6
V gene: TRBV30
CDR3 protein: CAWSTPRQGANNSPLHF
CDR3 DNA: TGTGCCTGGAGTACACCTAGACAGGGGGCGAATAATTCACCCCTCCACTTT

D gene: .
clone size: .
J gene: TRBJ1-2
V gene: TRBV2
CDR3 protein: CASSGIDRNQGDGYTF
CDR3 DNA: TGTGCCAGCAGTGGGATAGATAGGAACCAAGGGGATGGCTACACCTTC

D gene: TRBD1
clone size: few
J gene: TRBJ2-7
V gene: TRBV15
CDR3 protein: CATSRERQGSYEQYF
CDR3 DNA: TGTGCCACCAGCAGGGAAAGACAGGGGTCCTACGAGCAGTACTTC

D gene: TRBD1
clone size: .
J gene: TRBJ1-4
V gene: TRBV10-3
CDR3 protein: CAISRQGGGEKLFF
CDR3 DNA: TGTGCCATCAGCCGACAGGGAGGAGGTGAAAAACTGTTTTTT

D gene: .
clone size: .
J gene: TRBJ1-1
V gene: TRBV6-6
CDR3 protein: CASSLRGSTEAFF
CDR3 DNA: TGTGCCAGCAGCCTCAGGGGTAGCACTGAAGCTTTCTTT

D gene: .
clone size: .
J gene: TRBJ2-7
V gene: TRBV4-2
CDR3 protein: CASSQADRSYEQYF
CDR3 DNA: TGTGCCAGCAGCCAAGCAGACAGGTCCTACGAGCAGTACTTC

D gene: .
clone size: few
J gene: TRBJ1-3
V gene: TRBV6-6
CDR3 protein: CASSYAQAYSGNTIYF
CDR3 DNA: TGTGCCAGCAGTTACGCACAGGCCTACTCTGGAAACACCATATATTTT

D gene: .
clone size: .
J gene: TRBJ2-6
V gene: TRBV19
CDR3 protein: CASSISVSGANVLTF
CDR3 DNA: TGTGCCAGTAGTATATCGGTCTCTGGGGCCAACGTCCTGACTTTC